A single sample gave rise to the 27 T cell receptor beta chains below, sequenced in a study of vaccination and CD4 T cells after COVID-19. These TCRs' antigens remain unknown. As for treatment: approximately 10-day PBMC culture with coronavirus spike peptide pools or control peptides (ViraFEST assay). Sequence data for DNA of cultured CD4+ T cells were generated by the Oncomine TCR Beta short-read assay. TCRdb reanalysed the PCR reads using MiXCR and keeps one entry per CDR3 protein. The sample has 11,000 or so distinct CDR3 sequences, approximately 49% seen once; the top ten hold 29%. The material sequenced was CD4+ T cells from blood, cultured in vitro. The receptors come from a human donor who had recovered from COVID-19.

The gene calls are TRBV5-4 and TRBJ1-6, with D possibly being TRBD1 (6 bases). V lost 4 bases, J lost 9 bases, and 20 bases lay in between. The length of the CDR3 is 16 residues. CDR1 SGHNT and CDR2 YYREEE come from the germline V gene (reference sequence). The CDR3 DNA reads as TGTGCCAGCAGCAGGGGGGACGGCAAGCTTCGTTCACCCCTCCACTTT. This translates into CASSRGDGKLRSPLHF.

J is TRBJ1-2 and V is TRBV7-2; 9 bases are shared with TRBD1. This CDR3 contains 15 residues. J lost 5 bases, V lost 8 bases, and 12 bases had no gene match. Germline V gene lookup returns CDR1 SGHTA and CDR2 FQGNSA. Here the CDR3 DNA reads TGTGCCAGCGGCCATACAGGGGGCGCGGCGTATGGCTACACCTTC. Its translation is CASGHTGGAAYGYTF.

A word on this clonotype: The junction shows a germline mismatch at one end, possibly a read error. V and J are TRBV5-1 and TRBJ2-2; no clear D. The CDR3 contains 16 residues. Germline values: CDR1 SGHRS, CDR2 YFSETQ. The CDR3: CVSSRSGSSNTGELFF. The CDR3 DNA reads TGCGTCAGCAGCCGGTCGGGCTCCTCGAACACCGGGGAGCTGTTTTTT.

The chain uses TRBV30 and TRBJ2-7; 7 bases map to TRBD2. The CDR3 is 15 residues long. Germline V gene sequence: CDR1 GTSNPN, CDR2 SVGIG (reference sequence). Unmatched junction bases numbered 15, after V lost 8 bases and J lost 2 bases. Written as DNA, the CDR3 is TGTGCCAGGACTCCAAAAGCGGGGAACCCCTACGAGCAGTACTTC. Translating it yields CARTPKAGNPYEQYF.

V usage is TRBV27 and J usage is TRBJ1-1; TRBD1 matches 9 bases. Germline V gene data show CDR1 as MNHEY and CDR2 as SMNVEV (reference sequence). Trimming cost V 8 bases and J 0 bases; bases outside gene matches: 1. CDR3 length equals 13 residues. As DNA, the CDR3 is TGTGCCAGCGGACAGGGGCTGAACACTGAAGCTTTCTTT. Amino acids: CASGQGLNTEAFF.

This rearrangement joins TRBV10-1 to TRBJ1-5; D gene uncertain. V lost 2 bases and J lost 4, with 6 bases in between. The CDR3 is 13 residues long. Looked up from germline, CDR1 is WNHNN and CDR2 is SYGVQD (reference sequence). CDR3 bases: TGCGCCAGCAGTGAGGGGTTGAATCAGCCCCAGCATTTT. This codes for CASSEGLNQPQHF.

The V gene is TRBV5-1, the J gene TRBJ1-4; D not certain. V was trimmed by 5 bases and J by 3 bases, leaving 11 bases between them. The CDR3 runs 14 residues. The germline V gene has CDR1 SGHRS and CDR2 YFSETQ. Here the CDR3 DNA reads TGCGCCAGCAGGGAGAGTTGGCCTAATGAAAAACTGTTTTTT. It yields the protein CASRESWPNEKLFF.

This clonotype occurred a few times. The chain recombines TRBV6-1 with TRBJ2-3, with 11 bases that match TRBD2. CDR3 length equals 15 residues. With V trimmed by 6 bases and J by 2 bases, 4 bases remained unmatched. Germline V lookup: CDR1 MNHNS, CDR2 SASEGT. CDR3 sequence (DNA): TGTGCCAGCAGAGGGACTAGCGGAAACACAGATACGCAGTATTTT. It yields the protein CASRGTSGNTDTQYF.

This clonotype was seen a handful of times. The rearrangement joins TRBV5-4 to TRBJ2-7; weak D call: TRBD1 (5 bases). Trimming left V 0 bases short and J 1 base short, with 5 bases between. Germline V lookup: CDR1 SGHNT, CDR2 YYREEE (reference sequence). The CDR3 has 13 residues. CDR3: CASSLGQSYEQYF. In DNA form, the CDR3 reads TGTGCCAGCAGCTTGGGACAGTCCTACGAGCAGTACTTC.

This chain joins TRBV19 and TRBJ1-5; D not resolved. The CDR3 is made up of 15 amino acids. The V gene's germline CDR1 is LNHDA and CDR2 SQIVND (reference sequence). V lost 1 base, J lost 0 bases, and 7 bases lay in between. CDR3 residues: CASSIGVISNQPQHF. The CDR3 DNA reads TGTGCCAGTAGTATAGGTGTGATTAGCAATCAGCCCCAGCATTTT.

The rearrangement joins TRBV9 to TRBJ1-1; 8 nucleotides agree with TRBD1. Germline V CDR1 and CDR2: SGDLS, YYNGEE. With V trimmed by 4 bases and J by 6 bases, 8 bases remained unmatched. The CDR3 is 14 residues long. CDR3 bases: TGTGCCAGCAGCTCCCGGACAGGGACCTCTGAAGCTTTCTTT. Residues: CASSSRTGTSEAFF. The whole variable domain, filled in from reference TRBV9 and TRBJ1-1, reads DSGVTQTPKHLITATGQRVTLRCSPRSGDLSVYWYQQSLDQGLQFLIQYYNGEERAKGNILERFSAQQFPDLHSELNLSSLELGDSALYFCASSSRTGTSEAFFGQGTRLTVV.

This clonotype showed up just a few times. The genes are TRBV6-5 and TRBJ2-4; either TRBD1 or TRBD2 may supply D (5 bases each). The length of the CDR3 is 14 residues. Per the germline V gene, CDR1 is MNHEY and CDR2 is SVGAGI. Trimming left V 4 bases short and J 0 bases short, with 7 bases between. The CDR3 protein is CASSWDPAKNIQYF. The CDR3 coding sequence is TGTGCCAGCAGTTGGGACCCAGCCAAAAACATTCAGTACTTC.

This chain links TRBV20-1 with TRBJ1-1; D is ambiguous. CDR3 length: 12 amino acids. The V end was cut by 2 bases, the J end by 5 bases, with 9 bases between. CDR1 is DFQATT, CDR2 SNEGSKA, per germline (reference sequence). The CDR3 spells CSARNGVTEAFF. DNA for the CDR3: TGCAGTGCTAGAAATGGGGTTACTGAAGCTTTCTTT.

The CDR3 here is CASSLDQSFTGRQETQYF. The DNA of the CDR3 is TGTGCCAGCAGCTTAGATCAGAGCTTTACAGGGAGACAAGAGACCCAGTACTTC. V is TRBV11-3 and J is TRBJ2-5; TRBD1 is a possible D gene (6 bases). Germline-derived CDR1 and CDR2 are SGHNT and YENEEA. CDR3 length: 18 amino acids. V was clipped by 0 bases and J by 2 bases, with 19 bases between them.

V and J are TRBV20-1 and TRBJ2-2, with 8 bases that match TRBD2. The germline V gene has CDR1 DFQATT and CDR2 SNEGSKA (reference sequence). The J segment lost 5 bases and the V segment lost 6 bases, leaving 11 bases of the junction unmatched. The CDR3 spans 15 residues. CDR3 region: CSAPQGSGVTGELFF. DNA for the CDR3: TGCAGTGCCCCCCAGGGTAGCGGGGTAACCGGGGAGCTGTTTTTT.

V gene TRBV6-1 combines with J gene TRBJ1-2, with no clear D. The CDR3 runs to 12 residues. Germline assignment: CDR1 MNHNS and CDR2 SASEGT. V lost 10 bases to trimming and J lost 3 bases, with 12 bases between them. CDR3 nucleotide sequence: TGTGCCATCTGGACGACCGACTATGGCTACACCTTC. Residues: CAIWTTDYGYTF.

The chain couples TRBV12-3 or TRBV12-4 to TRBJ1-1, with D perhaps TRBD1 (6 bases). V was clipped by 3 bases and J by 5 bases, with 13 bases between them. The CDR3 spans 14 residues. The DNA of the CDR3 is TGTGCCAGCAGTTTCCGGGACAAAGCAACTGAAGCTTTCTTT. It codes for CASSFRDKATEAFF.

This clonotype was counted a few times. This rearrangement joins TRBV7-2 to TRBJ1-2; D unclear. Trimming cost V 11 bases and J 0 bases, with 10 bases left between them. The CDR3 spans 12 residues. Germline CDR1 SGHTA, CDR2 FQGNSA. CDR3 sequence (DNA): TGTGCCGGAGGGTGGACTAACTATGGCTACACCTTC. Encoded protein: CAGGWTNYGYTF.

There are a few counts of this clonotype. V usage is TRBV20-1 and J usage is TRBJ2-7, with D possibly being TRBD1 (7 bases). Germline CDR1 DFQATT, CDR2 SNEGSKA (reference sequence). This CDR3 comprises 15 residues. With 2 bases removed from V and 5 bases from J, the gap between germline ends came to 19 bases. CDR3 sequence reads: CSARPTNRGGNEQYF. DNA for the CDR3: TGCAGTGCTAGACCCACGAACAGGGGAGGAAACGAGCAGTACTTC.

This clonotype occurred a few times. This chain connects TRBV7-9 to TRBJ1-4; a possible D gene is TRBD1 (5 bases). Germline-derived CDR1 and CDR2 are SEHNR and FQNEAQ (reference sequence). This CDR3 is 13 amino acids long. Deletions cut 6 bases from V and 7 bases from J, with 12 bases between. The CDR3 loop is CASSQLRVEKLFF. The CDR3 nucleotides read TGTGCCAGCAGTCAACTCAGGGTTGAAAAACTGTTTTTT.

Here the CDR3 DNA reads TGTGCCAGCTCCGTCACGGGGGCTGGGGGTGAGCAGTTCTTC. It encodes CASSVTGAGGEQFF. This sequence joins TRBV6-1 and TRBJ2-1; possibly TRBD1 or TRBD2 for D (6 bases each). The CDR3 is 14 amino acids. Between the trimmed V and J ends, which lost 8 bases and 9 bases, there was a span of 20 bases. Germline CDR1 is MNHNS and CDR2 is SASEGT.

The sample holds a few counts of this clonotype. The CDR3 region is CAWSGVGTGELFF. DNA for the CDR3: TGTGCCTGGAGTGGAGTAGGCACCGGGGAGCTGTTTTTT. The chain combines TRBV30 with TRBJ2-2; D gene uncertain. Trimming cost V 1 base and J 4 bases, with 7 bases left between them. This CDR3 spans 13 amino acids. CDR1 is GTSNPN, CDR2 SVGIG, per germline (reference sequence). Full variable domain (rest looked up from reference TRBV30 and TRBJ2-2): SQTIHQWPATLVQPVGSPLSLECTVEGTSNPNLYWYRQAAGRGLQLLFYSVGIGQISSEVPQNLSASRPQDRQFILSSKKLLLSDSGFYLCAWSGVGTGELFFGEGSRLTVL.

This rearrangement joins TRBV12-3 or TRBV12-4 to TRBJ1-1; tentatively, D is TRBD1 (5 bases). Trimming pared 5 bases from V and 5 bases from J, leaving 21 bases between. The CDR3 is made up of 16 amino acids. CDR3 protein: CASSTETGARNTEAFF. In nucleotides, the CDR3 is TGTGCCAGCAGTACCGAGACCGGGGCCAGAAATACTGAAGCTTTCTTT.

This chain's CDR3 is CASSAVEGQGAREQYF. For the CDR3, the DNA is TGTGCCAGCAGTGCCGTAGAGGGACAGGGGGCGCGGGAGCAGTACTTC. This chain links TRBV25-1 with TRBJ2-7; TRBD1 agrees at 12 bases. The CDR3 runs to 16 residues. V was pared by 4 bases and J by 7 bases, with 11 bases of the junction left unmatched. Germline V CDR1 and CDR2: MGHDK, SYGVNS.

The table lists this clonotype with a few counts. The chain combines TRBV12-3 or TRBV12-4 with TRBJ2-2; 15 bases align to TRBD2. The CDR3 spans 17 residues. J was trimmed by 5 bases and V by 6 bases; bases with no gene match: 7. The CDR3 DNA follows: TGTGCCAGCAGCCTGGGACTAGCGGGGGGTTTGACCGGGGAGCTGTTTTTT. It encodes CASSLGLAGGLTGELFF.

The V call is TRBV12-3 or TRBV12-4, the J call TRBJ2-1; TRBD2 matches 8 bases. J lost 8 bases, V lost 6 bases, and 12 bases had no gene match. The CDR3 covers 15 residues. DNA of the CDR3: TGTGCCAGCAGCCCTAATCGCGGGGGGCCGGATGAGCAGTTCTTC. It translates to CASSPNRGGPDEQFF.

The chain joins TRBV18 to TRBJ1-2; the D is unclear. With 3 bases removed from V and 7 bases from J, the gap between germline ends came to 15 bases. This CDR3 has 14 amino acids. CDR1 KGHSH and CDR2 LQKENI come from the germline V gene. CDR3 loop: CASSPLQQASGYTF. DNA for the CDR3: TGTGCCAGCTCACCGCTGCAGCAGGCTAGTGGCTACACCTTC.